A single TCR beta chain is shown here with its context. The data derive from a study of blood T cell repertoires in COVID-19. Overall study context: Samples came from the United States, Italy and Spain, spanning acute and convalescent COVID-19. Nucleic acid was either cDNA or gDNA, and it came from T cells, B-cell-depleted T cells, or PBMCs.

This CDR3 region has 14 residues. The junction had 2 bases not matched to a gene; V was cut back by 0 bases and J by 5 bases. Germline V gives CDR1 SGDLS, CDR2 YYNGEE. In the original analysis: By means of reference gene primer amplification, nucleated cell counts were estimated. Sequenced by immunoSEQ multiplex PCR; TCRdb stores in-frame clones only, minus some. Clone size and V and J calls were adopted from that table, with D and trimming inferred from the DNA. Of 150,000 to 200,000 clones in the sample, around 78% are singletons; the top ten hold 2.5% to 3%. This receptor was taken from an elderly woman with active or convalescent COVID-19. The rearrangement links TRBV9 to TRBJ1-2; 9 bases are a match to TRBD1. The source material was peripheral blood. Here the CDR3 reads CASSVEQGAYGYTF. In DNA form, the CDR3 reads TGTGCCAGCAGCGTAGAACAGGGGGCGTATGGCTACACCTTC. The full variable domain, with the rest looked up from reference TRBV9 and TRBJ1-2, is DSGVTQTPKHLITATGQRVTLRCSPRSGDLSVYWYQQSLDQGLQFLIQYYNGEERAKGNILERFSAQQFPDLHSELNLSSLELGDSALYFCASSVEQGAYGYTFGSGTRLTVV.